The subject of this entry is one T cell receptor (beta chain). V shed 6 bases and J shed 5 bases, with 16 bases lying between them. The germline gives CDR1 SNHLY, CDR2 FYNNEI. The CDR3 spans 15 residues. Splitting of CD4+ cells produced CD45RA+ naive and CD45RA-negative memory subsets. The sample comes from a study of shared clonotypes between healthy human individuals. In the study overall: The plates for each donor numbered three CD4 naive, three CD4 memory, two CD8 naive and one CD8 memory.

In the original workflow: ImmunoSEQ output lacked quality scores and full-length reads, limiting matched filtering. Clones were sequenced by immunoSEQ multiplex PCR, and TCRdb holds only the in-frame ones, with some missing. V and J calls plus clone size are reproduced from that table; the DNA served to infer D and trimming. The sample has 950,000 to 1,100,000 clones, 65% to 75% seen once. Specimen: memory CD4+ T cells sorted from blood. Subset meaning: CD45RA-negative fraction. V gene TRBV2 combines with J gene TRBJ2-2, with no clear D. The receptor was isolated from a man aged 18 to 30 in good health. The CDR3 nucleotides read TGTGCCAGCAGGGCTTGGACCGTGGGAACCGGGGAGCTGTTTTTT. Translated, it gives CASRAWTVGTGELFF.